The 20 T cell receptor beta chains in this list originate from one sample, sequenced in a study of cytomegalovirus exposure and HLA in healthy donors. TCRdb keeps only in-frame clones here, not all; method: immunoSEQ multiplex PCR. This sample has roughly 330,000 clones, with approximately 90% found just once. Sequenced: PBMCs. Receptors originate from a woman in her 30s in good health and CMV-seropositive.

V usage is TRBV29-1 and J usage is TRBJ2-3, with 14 nucleotides matching TRBD2. Germline loops: CDR1 SQVTM, CDR2 ANQGSEA. The trim removed 5 bases at V and 6 bases at J, leaving 4 bases unmatched. There are 14 residues in the CDR3. The CDR3 region has the DNA TGCAGCGTTCGGGGACTAGCGGGGGATGATACGCAGTATTTT. Its protein product is CSVRGLAGDDTQYF.

The chain employs TRBV4-3 and TRBJ2-2; 9 bases fit TRBD2. Germline V CDR1 and CDR2: LGHNA, YSLEER. The trim removed 0 bases at V and 5 bases at J, leaving 4 bases unmatched. The CDR3 is 16 residues long. The CDR3 DNA reads TGCGCCAGCAGCCAAGACGGAGCGGGAGGAACCGGGGAGCTGTTTTTT. It specifies CASSQDGAGGTGELFF.

The chain joins TRBV6-1 to TRBJ1-2, with a tentative D call TRBD1 (6 bases). The V end lost 8 bases, the J end lost 3 bases, and 13 bases lay between the germline ends. Per germline, CDR1 MNHNS and CDR2 SASEGT. The CDR3 covers 13 residues. DNA for the CDR3: TGTGCCAGCCGTGGGGACACCTACTATGGCTACACCTTC. It specifies CASRGDTYYGYTF.

Concerning this clone: Other DNA sequences in this sample translate to the same CDR3. This chain joins TRBV30 and TRBJ1-5, with D unresolved. This CDR3 has 13 amino acids. Germline loops: CDR1 GTSNPN, CDR2 SVGIG (reference sequence). Trimming left V 1 base short and J 2 bases short, with 6 bases between. The DNA of the CDR3 is TGTGCCTGGAGTGGGCAGCGCAATCAGCCCCAGCATTTT. The encoded protein is CAWSGQRNQPQHF.

V usage is TRBV4-1 and J usage is TRBJ2-7; D is possibly TRBD1 (5 bases). The CDR3 runs to 14 residues. Germline CDR1 MGHRA, CDR2 YSYEKL. Trimming cost V 3 bases and J 0 bases, with 9 bases left between them. This CDR3 reads CASSHQTVSYEQYF. DNA for the CDR3: TGCGCCAGCAGCCATCAGACAGTCTCCTACGAGCAGTACTTC.

The chain employs TRBV28 and TRBJ1-2; tentative D call: TRBD1 (6 bases). From germline, CDR1 is MDHEN and CDR2 SYDVKM. V was pared by 3 bases and J by 7 bases, with 15 bases between. This CDR3 region has 14 residues. CDR3 region: CASSFNTGLLGYTF. The CDR3 DNA reads TGTGCCAGCAGTTTTAATACAGGGCTTCTTGGCTACACCTTC.

V is TRBV11-3 and J is TRBJ2-2; maybe TRBD2 (5 bases). Per the germline V gene, CDR1 is SGHNT and CDR2 is YENEEA. Trimming took 5 bases from V and 0 from J, leaving 7 bases between them. The CDR3 loop spans 14 amino acids. The DNA of the CDR3 is TGTGCCAGCAGCCCGGGGTCGAACACCGGGGAGCTGTTTTTT. This encodes CASSPGSNTGELFF.

This chain joins TRBV5-4 and TRBJ2-4, with 7 bases matching TRBD2. CDR3 length: 16 amino acids. Germline V CDR1 and CDR2: SGHNT, YYREEE (reference sequence). The V segment lost 2 bases and the J segment 8 bases; nucleotides outside the gene matches: 13. DNA for the CDR3: TGTGCCAGCAGCTTCCTCGAACAGCGGGGTGGGGACATTCAGTACTTC. Translated, it gives CASSFLEQRGGDIQYF.

This chain connects TRBV6-6 to TRBJ1-5; D uncertain. This CDR3 has 12 amino acids. V lost 6 bases and J 5 bases, leaving 8 bases between the germline ends. CDR1 is MNHNY and CDR2 is SVGAGI in the germline V gene (reference sequence). The CDR3 region has the DNA TGTGCCAGCAGCGAGTCGGATCAGCCCCAGCATTTT. As protein: CASSESDQPQHF.

This sequence joins TRBV7-3 and TRBJ2-1, with D uncertain. V was shortened by 1 base and J by 5 bases, with 9 bases between the two germline ends. CDR3 size: 14 residues. Germline V gene lookup returns CDR1 SGHTA and CDR2 FQGTGA. The CDR3 region is CASSLNGPNNEQFF. The CDR3 DNA follows: TGTGCCAGCAGCTTAAACGGGCCGAACAATGAGCAGTTCTTC.

The chain uses TRBV27 and TRBJ2-1; D might be TRBD1 (6 bases). This CDR3 has 14 amino acids. Trimming stripped 0 bases from V and 8 bases from J, with 11 bases between. Germline values: CDR1 MNHEY, CDR2 SMNVEV (reference sequence). CDR3 nucleotides: TGTGCCAGCAGTTTATCGCAGGGGCGGGATGAGCAGTTCTTC. This gives the protein CASSLSQGRDEQFF.

This chain uses TRBV4-2 with TRBJ1-1, with TRBD1 identical over 8 bases. The germline V gene encodes CDR1 LGHNA and CDR2 YNFKEQ. CDR3 length equals 18 residues. With V trimmed by 3 bases and J by 0 bases, 12 bases remained unmatched. CDR3 nucleotide sequence: TGTGCCAGCAGCCAGTCAGGGGGCCAATCACGTATGAACACTGAAGCTTTCTTT. Protein product: CASSQSGGQSRMNTEAFF.

The chain is built from TRBV5-6 and TRBJ2-1, with TRBD2 identical over 11 bases. J gave up 4 bases and V 3 bases, and 3 bases lay outside the gene matches. This CDR3 has 15 amino acids. Germline CDR1 reads SGHDT; CDR2 reads YYEEEE. The CDR3 DNA follows: TGTGCCAGCAGCTACACTAGCGGGGGATACAATGAGCAGTTCTTC. Translated, it gives CASSYTSGGYNEQFF.

The V and J genes are TRBV7-2 and TRBJ2-7, with D perhaps TRBD1 (6 bases). From germline, CDR1 is SGHTA and CDR2 FQGNSA. The CDR3 covers 14 residues. V gave up 5 bases and J gave up 0 bases, with 11 bases separating them. CDR3 sequence reads: CASSPHRASYEQYF. The CDR3 DNA sequence: TGTGCCAGCAGCCCCCACAGGGCCTCCTACGAGCAGTACTTC.

The chain carries TRBV15 and TRBJ2-2; D might be TRBD2 (6 bases). V was cut by 1 base and J by 1 base, with 10 bases left in between. The CDR3 is 16 residues long. Germline V lookup: CDR1 LNHNV, CDR2 YYDKDF (reference sequence). In nucleotides, the CDR3 is TGTGCCACCAGCAGAGCGGGGCGGGGGAACACCGGGGAGCTGTTTTTT. Translation: CATSRAGRGNTGELFF. Full variable domain (remainder filled in from reference TRBV15 and TRBJ2-2): DAMVIQNPRYQVTQFGKPVTLSCSQTLNHNVMYWYQQKSSQAPKLLFHYYDKDFNNEADTPDNFQSRRPNTSFCFLDIRSPGLGDTAMYLCATSRAGRGNTGELFFGEGSRLTVL.

The rearrangement links TRBV9 to TRBJ1-2, with unresolved D. This CDR3 contains 13 residues. The V gene lost 3 bases and the J gene lost 1 base, with 7 bases spanning the gap. Germline assignment: CDR1 SGDLS and CDR2 YYNGEE. This CDR3 is CASSGALNYGYTF. The CDR3 nucleotides read TGTGCCAGCAGCGGGGCCCTTAACTATGGCTACACCTTC.

CDR3 nucleotides: TGTGCCAGCAGTTACTCGAGGACAGGGGCTGGAAACACCATATATTTT. It translates to CASSYSRTGAGNTIYF. The gene calls are TRBV6-5 and TRBJ1-3; TRBD1 matches at 9 bases. Germline CDR1 reads MNHEY; CDR2 reads SVGAGI. The CDR3 is 16 amino acids. The V and J ends lost 0 bases and 2 bases, in that order; junction bases with no gene match: 2.

J is TRBJ2-1 and V is TRBV29-1; TRBD2 might be the D (6 bases). Germline-derived CDR1 and CDR2 are SQVTM and ANQGSEA. V lost 7 bases and J lost 7, with 17 bases in between. The length of the CDR3 is 13 residues. CDR3 DNA: TGCAGCGCAGTCCCGGAGGGAGTTAATGAGCAGTTCTTC. Protein product: CSAVPEGVNEQFF.

This clone has a single count. V is TRBV11-3 and J is TRBJ1-3; D may be TRBD1 (5 bases). There are 15 residues in the CDR3. CDR1 and CDR2 (germline): SGHNT, YENEEA. Trimming took 3 bases from V and 3 from J, leaving 12 bases between them. The chain's CDR3 is CASSFDSKHGNTIYF. The CDR3 DNA reads as TGTGCCAGCAGCTTCGACAGCAAACATGGAAACACCATATATTTT.

This chain uses TRBV5-6 with TRBJ2-2; the D gene is possibly TRBD2 (6 bases). V dropped 5 bases and J dropped 4 bases, with 9 bases sitting between them. The CDR3 length is 13 residues. Germline V gene sequence: CDR1 SGHDT, CDR2 YYEEEE. The chain's CDR3 is CASSRDFTGELFF. The CDR3, as DNA: TGTGCCAGCAGTCGGGACTTCACCGGGGAGCTGTTTTTT. The whole variable domain, filled in from reference TRBV5-6 and TRBJ2-2, reads DAGVTQSPTHLIKTRGQQVTLRCSPKSGHDTVSWYQQALGQGPQFIFQYYEEEERQRGNFPDRFSGHQFPNYSSELNVNALLLGDSALYLCASSRDFTGELFFGEGSRLTVL.